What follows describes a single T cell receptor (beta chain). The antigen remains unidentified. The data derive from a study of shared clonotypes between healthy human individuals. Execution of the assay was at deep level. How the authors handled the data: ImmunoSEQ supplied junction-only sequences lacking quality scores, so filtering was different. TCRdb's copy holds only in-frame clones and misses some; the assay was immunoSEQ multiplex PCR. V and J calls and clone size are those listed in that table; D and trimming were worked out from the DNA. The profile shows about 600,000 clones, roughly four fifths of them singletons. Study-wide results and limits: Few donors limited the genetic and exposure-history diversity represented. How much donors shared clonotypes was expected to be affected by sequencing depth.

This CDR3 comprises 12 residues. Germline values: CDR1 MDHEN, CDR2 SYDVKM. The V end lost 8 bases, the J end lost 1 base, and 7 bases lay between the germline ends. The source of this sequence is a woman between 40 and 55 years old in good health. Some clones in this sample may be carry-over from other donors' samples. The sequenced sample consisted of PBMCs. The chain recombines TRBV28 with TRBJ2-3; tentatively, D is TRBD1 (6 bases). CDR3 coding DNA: TGTGCCAGCGGGGGCGGCACAGATACGCAGTATTTT. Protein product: CASGGGTDTQYF.